This entry is about one T cell receptor beta chain. This sample was included in a study of T cell changes during pregnancy in multiple sclerosis. Assay used: immunoSEQ multiplex PCR; TCRdb lists only in-frame clones, some missing. This repertoire shows approximately 51,000 clones, 93% found once; its top ten account for around 1.9%. V was pared by 4 bases and J by 2 bases, with 7 bases of the junction left unmatched. CDR3 length: 16 residues. The germline V gene encodes CDR1 LGHNA and CDR2 YNFKEQ. This clonotype was obtained from a female donor with multiple sclerosis, enrolled in a pregnancy study. Specimen: peripheral blood, collected in the second trimester of pregnancy. The rearrangement joins TRBV4-2 to TRBJ2-1; 8 nucleotides align to TRBD1. The CDR3 sequence: CASSPLDRATYNEQFF. In DNA, the CDR3 is TGTGCCAGCAGCCCGTTGGACAGGGCAACCTACAATGAGCAGTTCTTC.